This T cell receptor (beta chain) was documented in a study of blood T cell repertoires in COVID-19. The study recruited people aged roughly 18 to 100 years across approximately 25 US areas. Trimming left V 6 bases short and J 1 base short, with 8 bases between. This CDR3 contains 13 residues. Per germline, CDR1 MNHEY and CDR2 SVGAGI. Source study methods: Amplifying reference gene primers gave estimates of nucleated cell counts. Profiling relied on immunoSEQ multiplex PCR, and the TCRdb table lists in-frame clones only, not all of them. That table supplies the V and J calls and clone size; D and trimming were determined from the DNA. This sample has about 130,000 clones, with roughly 83% found just once.

Sequencing was carried out using PBMCs or T cells enriched from blood (not recorded which). J is TRBJ2-3 and V is TRBV6-5, with TRBD1 as a possible D gene (6 bases). This sequence originates from a man between 50 and 59 years old who had recovered from COVID-19. Written as DNA, the CDR3 is TGTGCCAGCAGGGGGGCGGGCACAGATACGCAGTATTTT. Its translation is CASRGAGTDTQYF.